A single sample is the source of the 12 T cell receptor beta chains below, sequenced in a study of beta chain features in type 1 diabetes. Broader study findings: A moderate, significant TCRB CDR3 shortening appeared in type 1 diabetes across four CD4+ subsets.

For these TCRs, the target antigens are not known. Isolated RNA was reverse transcribed in full, so expressed TCRB transcripts were sequenced. TCRdb's table, derived via immunoSEQ multiplex PCR, lists solely in-frame clones and lacks some. The sample lists fewer than 400,000 clones, approximately 9.7% occurring once. The source material was central memory CD4+ T cells from blood. Receptors originate from a man aged 25-40 years with type 1 diabetes.

This chain connects TRBV4-3 to TRBJ1-2; D possibly corresponds to TRBD1 (5 bases). The length of the CDR3 is 15 residues. V dropped 0 bases and J dropped 5 bases, with 13 bases sitting between them. The germline gives CDR1 LGHNA, CDR2 YSLEER. As DNA, the CDR3 is TGCGCCAGCAGCCAAGAGACAGATCCTAGGTATGGCTACACCTTC. It is translated as CASSQETDPRYGYTF.

This clone was seen only a few times. The rearrangement joins TRBV18 to TRBJ1-1, with TRBD1 matching 9 bases. Unmatched junction bases numbered 10, after V lost 6 bases and J lost 5 bases. Looked up from germline, CDR1 is KGHSH and CDR2 is LQKENI. The CDR3 spans 15 residues. CDR3 sequence reads: CASSQGGQGRTEAFF. The DNA for the CDR3 is TGTGCCAGCTCTCAGGGGGGACAGGGCCGTACTGAAGCTTTCTTT.

This clone has a handful of counts. This chain uses TRBV18 with TRBJ2-5; D gene uncertain. The CDR3 spans 12 residues. V was pared by 5 bases and J by 0 bases, with 4 bases between. The germline V gene encodes CDR1 KGHSH and CDR2 LQKENI. CDR3 in DNA: TGTGCCAGCTCAGAGTACCAAGAGACCCAGTACTTC. The encoded protein is CASSEYQETQYF.

This clone was seen a handful of times. The J gene is TRBJ2-3, the V gene TRBV18, with 9 bases aligning to TRBD1. The CDR3 has 14 residues. CDR1 and CDR2 from the germline V gene are KGHSH and LQKENI. V lost 2 bases to trimming and J lost 3 bases; unmatched junction nucleotides: 0. The CDR3 sequence is CASSPGTGTDTQYF. The CDR3 coding sequence is TGTGCCAGCTCACCAGGGACAGGGACAGATACGCAGTATTTT.

This clone was picked up a small number of times. Here the CDR3 reads CAWDRGGTDTQYF. CDR3 in DNA: TGTGCCTGGGACAGGGGGGGGACAGATACGCAGTATTTT. The rearrangement links TRBV30 to TRBJ2-3; 9 bases are a match to TRBD1. Trimming took 5 bases from V and 3 from J; bases not matched to a gene: 3. The CDR3 sequence is 13 residues long. Germline V gives CDR1 GTSNPN, CDR2 SVGIG (reference sequence).

This clone was observed a handful of times. This chain links TRBV5-1 with TRBJ2-7; D is possibly TRBD1 or TRBD2 (5 bases each). Between the trimmed V and J ends, which lost 3 bases and 0 bases, there was a span of 10 bases. Looked up from germline, CDR1 is SGHRS and CDR2 is YFSETQ. The CDR3 is 14 amino acids. The DNA for the CDR3 is TGCGCCAGCAGCTGGGGACGGACCTCCTACGAGCAGTACTTC. Translating gives CASSWGRTSYEQYF. The full variable domain, its missing parts supplied by reference TRBV5-1 and TRBJ2-7, is KAGVTQTPRYLIKTRGQQVTLSCSPISGHRSVSWYQQTPGQGLQFLFEYFSETQRNKGNFPGRFSGRQFSNSRSEMNVSTLELGDSALYLCASSWGRTSYEQYFGPGTRLTVT.

The chain combines TRBV5-1 with TRBJ2-7; 10 bases are shared with TRBD1. The V and J ends lost 4 bases and 2 bases, in that order; junction bases with no gene match: 6. Germline V gene lookup returns CDR1 SGHRS and CDR2 YFSETQ. The CDR3 is made up of 15 amino acids. The CDR3 nucleotides are TGCGCCAGCAGCCTTCGGGGACAGGGGCCCTACGAGCAGTACTTC. Translating gives CASSLRGQGPYEQYF.

The V and J genes are TRBV9 and TRBJ1-2; D remains unclear. V shed 3 bases and J shed 8 bases, with 8 bases lying between them. This CDR3 has 11 residues. Germline lookup yields CDR1 SGDLS and CDR2 YYNGEE. Here the CDR3 reads CASSGAAGYTF. In nucleotides, the CDR3 is TGTGCCAGCAGCGGGGCGGCCGGCTACACCTTC.

In this sample, this clone turned up a few times. The V gene is TRBV11-2, the J gene TRBJ2-3; D is perhaps TRBD1 or TRBD2 (6 bases each). V lost 1 base, J lost 1 base, and 12 bases lay in between. The CDR3 spans 16 residues. CDR1 is SGHAT and CDR2 is FQNNGV in the germline V gene. The CDR3 coding sequence is TGTGCCAGCAGCTTAGTCGCCGGGGGCGGCACAGATACGCAGTATTTT. This translates into CASSLVAGGGTDTQYF.

The CDR3 spells CASSWDRTTGELFF. The CDR3 DNA reads as TGTGCCAGCAGCTGGGACAGAACTACCGGGGAGCTGTTTTTT. V and J are TRBV5-4 and TRBJ2-2; 7 nucleotides match TRBD1. With V trimmed by 3 bases and J by 5 bases, 4 bases remained unmatched. CDR3 size: 14 residues. Per the germline V gene, CDR1 is SGHNT and CDR2 is YYREEE (reference sequence).

The rearrangement links TRBV7-2 to TRBJ2-5, with a tentative D call TRBD2 (6 bases). The V end lost 6 bases, the J end lost 1 base, and 12 bases lay between the germline ends. Germline CDR1 is SGHTA and CDR2 is FQGNSA. The CDR3 has 14 residues. In DNA, the CDR3 is TGTGCCAGCAGATCTGCAGCGGGCCAAGAGACCCAGTACTTC. Translation: CASRSAAGQETQYF. Based on the CDR3 plus reference TRBV7-2 and TRBJ2-5, the full variable domain is GAGVSQSPSNKVTEKGKDVELRCDPISGHTALYWYRQSLGQGLEFLIYFQGNSAPDKSGLPSDRFSAERTGGSVSTLTIQRTQQEDSAVYLCASRSAAGQETQYFGPGTRLLVL.

This clone showed up just a few times. The genes are TRBV11-2 and TRBJ2-2; tentatively, D is TRBD1 or TRBD2 (5 bases each). This CDR3 is 15 amino acids long. Trimming took 5 bases from V and 5 from J, leaving 15 bases between them. Germline V gene sequence: CDR1 SGHAT, CDR2 FQNNGV. CDR3 loop: CASSPGGTGTGELFF. CDR3 nucleotide sequence: TGTGCCAGCAGCCCTGGGGGAACCGGGACCGGGGAGCTGTTTTTT.